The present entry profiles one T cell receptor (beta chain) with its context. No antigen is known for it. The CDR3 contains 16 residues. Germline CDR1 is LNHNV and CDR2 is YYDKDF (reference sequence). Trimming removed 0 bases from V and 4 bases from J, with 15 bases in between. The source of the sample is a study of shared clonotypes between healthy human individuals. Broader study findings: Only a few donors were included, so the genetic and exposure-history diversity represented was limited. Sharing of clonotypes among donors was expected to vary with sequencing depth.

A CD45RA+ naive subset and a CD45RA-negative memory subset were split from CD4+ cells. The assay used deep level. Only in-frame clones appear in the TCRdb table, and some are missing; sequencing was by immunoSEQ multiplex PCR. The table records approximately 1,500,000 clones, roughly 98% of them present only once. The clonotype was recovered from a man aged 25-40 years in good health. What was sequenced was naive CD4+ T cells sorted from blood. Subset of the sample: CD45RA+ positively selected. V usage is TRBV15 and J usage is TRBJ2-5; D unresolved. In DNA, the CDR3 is TGTGCCACCAGCAGAGATCCCCGGCGGCGCCTAGAGACCCAGTACTTC. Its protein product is CATSRDPRRRLETQYF.